Sequencing of this T cell receptor beta chain was carried out in a study of blood T cell repertoires in COVID-19. Turning to the study itself: Donors in the United States, Italy and Spain gave samples during acute or convalescent COVID-19. The cDNA or gDNA used as material had been derived from T cells, B-cell-depleted T cells, or PBMCs.

This clone has just one count. Each participant's cohort was designated according to participant-reported clinical history. Germline-derived CDR1 and CDR2 are SGDLS and YYNGEE. This CDR3 is built from 15 residues. V lost 0 bases, J lost 3 bases, and 13 bases lay in between. Generated by immunoSEQ multiplex PCR, the TCRdb table keeps only in-frame clones and is missing some. The sample includes about 170,000 clones, 75% to 90% seen only once; the top ten take approximately 0.8%. The rearrangement joins TRBV9 to TRBJ2-7; possible D gene TRBD1, 5 bases. Sample: PBMCs or T cells enriched from blood (not recorded which). This TCR came from a woman aged 18-29 years who had recovered from COVID-19. The CDR3 DNA follows: TGTGCCAGCAGCGTAGTTGGGGCCGATTACTACGAGCAGTACTTC. Amino acids: CASSVVGADYYEQYF.